Following are 17 T cell receptor beta chains from one sample sequenced in a study of CD8+ T cells in alopecia areata. cDNA serving as the sequencing template came from extracted, reverse transcribed RNA. TCRdb keeps only in-frame clones here, not all; method: immunoSEQ multiplex PCR. The repertoire holds under 250,000 clones, with 50% to 65% as singletons. The sample consisted of CD4+ T cells sorted from blood, taken at week 0. Every receptor here comes from a human donor with alopecia areata.

Note on this clone: The same CDR3 can be traced to other DNA sequences in this sample. The chain links TRBV19 to TRBJ2-5; the match to TRBD2 covers 8 bases. The CDR3 length is 11 residues. Germline lookup yields CDR1 LNHDA and CDR2 SQIVND (reference sequence). The DNA for the CDR3 is TGTGCAAGCGGGGGTCAAGAGACCCAGTACTTC. It codes for CASGGQETQYF.

V and J are TRBV29-1 and TRBJ2-1, with TRBD2 as a possible D gene (5 bases). This CDR3 spans 13 amino acids. Trimming cost V 4 bases and J 4 bases, with 11 bases left between them. The germline V gene encodes CDR1 SQVTM and CDR2 ANQGSEA. The CDR3 DNA sequence: TGCAGCGTTGTCGGGGTAGCGTACAATGAGCAGTTCTTC. It is translated as CSVVGVAYNEQFF.

The chain recombines TRBV5-6 with TRBJ2-7; 8 nucleotides line up with TRBD2. Unmatched junction bases numbered 6, after V lost 4 bases and J lost 0 bases. The CDR3 runs 15 residues. The germline CDR1 and CDR2 sequences are SGHDT and YYEEEE. CDR3 sequence (DNA): TGTGCCAGCAGCCCTGACGGGACTAGCTCCTACGAGCAGTACTTC. It is translated as CASSPDGTSSYEQYF.

This chain uses TRBV5-1 with TRBJ2-7, with D tentatively TRBD2 (6 bases). The CDR3 sequence is 16 residues long. Trimming took 4 bases from V and 0 from J, leaving 17 bases between them. Germline loops: CDR1 SGHRS, CDR2 YFSETQ. The CDR3 DNA reads TGCGCCAGCAGCCGGACTATGACCCTTAGCTCCTACGAGCAGTACTTC. Amino acids: CASSRTMTLSSYEQYF.

Notes on this clone: Without the conserved terminal phenylalanine or tryptophan, this CDR3 likely stems from a read error. The DNA is left out, because the CDR3 cannot be placed on it with certainty; the CDR3 is given as TCRdb lists it. The CDR3 sequence is CASSFSGL. The chain uses TRBV5-1 and TRBJ2-4. Germline V gene lookup returns CDR1 SGHRS and CDR2 YFSETQ. The CDR3 is 8 amino acids long, termini counted.

Many counts were recorded for this clone. This specimen includes other DNA sequences encoding the same CDR3. The J gene is TRBJ2-3, the V gene TRBV7-9, with unresolved D. With 5 bases removed from V and 2 bases from J, the gap between germline ends came to 2 bases. Germline CDR1 and CDR2: SEHNR and FQNEAQ (reference sequence). The CDR3 sequence is 11 residues long. CDR3 bases: TGTGCCAGCAGCGACACAGATACGCAGTATTTT. Protein sequence: CASSDTDTQYF.

This clone was observed a few times. The chain has TRBV19 and TRBJ1-2, with 9 bases identical to TRBD1. There are 14 residues in the CDR3. Germline V gene sequence: CDR1 LNHDA, CDR2 SQIVND (reference sequence). Trimming at V came to 7 bases and at J to 2 bases, leaving 5 bases not matched to a gene. This chain's CDR3 is CASTEDRGNYGYTF. CDR3 coding DNA: TGTGCCAGTACCGAGGACAGGGGCAACTATGGCTACACCTTC.

CDR3 region: CASSPRLVQGAREQYF. In DNA form, the CDR3 reads TGTGCCAGCAGCCCAAGGTTGGTCCAGGGGGCGCGAGAGCAGTACTTC. This sequence joins TRBV7-8 and TRBJ2-7, with 8 nucleotides matching TRBD1. There are 16 residues in the CDR3. V shed 5 bases, J shed 7 bases, and the junction held 16 bases outside the gene matches. Per germline, CDR1 SGHVS and CDR2 FQNEAQ.

The rearrangement uses TRBV7-9 and TRBJ2-7; a weak D match, TRBD1 (6 bases). V lost 5 bases to trimming and J lost 5 bases, with 13 bases between them. The CDR3 contains 13 residues. Germline lookup yields CDR1 SEHNR and CDR2 FQNEAQ (reference sequence). The CDR3 sequence: CASSPWGPDEQYF. CDR3 DNA sequence: TGTGCCAGCAGCCCTTGGGGGCCGGACGAGCAGTACTTC.

V and J are TRBV6-1 and TRBJ1-2; D call uncertain. The V end lost 6 bases, the J end lost 0 bases, and 14 bases lay between the germline ends. The CDR3 length is 15 residues. Germline CDR1 is MNHNS and CDR2 is SASEGT. The CDR3 DNA is TGTGCCAGCAGGGCCGACCATGGGGCTAACTATGGCTACACCTTC. It yields the protein CASRADHGANYGYTF.

The chain recombines TRBV7-8 with TRBJ1-2; 7 bases are shared with TRBD1. Germline CDR1 is SGHVS and CDR2 is FQNEAQ. The CDR3 extends over 16 amino acids. V lost 1 base, J lost 5 bases, and 10 bases stayed unmatched. CDR3 region: CASSLERAGGWYGYTF. The CDR3 DNA reads TGTGCCAGCAGCTTAGAGCGCGCAGGGGGATGGTATGGCTACACCTTC.

Only a few counts were recorded for this clone. The chain has TRBV7-8 and TRBJ1-1; D remains ambiguous. This CDR3 comprises 14 residues. The ends were cut back, 7 bases at V and 0 bases at J, with 12 bases in the middle. The germline V gene has CDR1 SGHVS and CDR2 FQNEAQ. CDR3 amino acids: CASTQNTLNTEAFF. DNA for the CDR3: TGTGCCAGCACACAAAACACACTGAACACTGAAGCTTTCTTT.

This clone was recorded a few times. This chain links TRBV9 with TRBJ2-2, with D perhaps assigned TRBD1 or TRBD2 (5 bases each). Germline CDR1 is SGDLS and CDR2 is YYNGEE. CDR3 length: 13 amino acids. Trimming stripped 4 bases from V and 6 bases from J, with 10 bases between. CDR3 residues: CASSSEGPGELFF. CDR3 nucleotides: TGTGCCAGCAGCTCCGAGGGGCCCGGGGAGCTGTTTTTT.

This clone has just a few counts. The chain has TRBV7-9 and TRBJ1-1; no clear D gene. Trimming took off 8 bases at V and 5 bases at J, with 18 bases between the two ends. This CDR3 contains 14 residues. CDR1 is SEHNR and CDR2 is FQNEAQ in the germline V gene (reference sequence). The CDR3 nucleotides read TGTGCCAGCGGGCGAGACGGGCTACGGACTGAAGCTTTCTTT. It translates to CASGRDGLRTEAFF.

This clone was counted a few times. The gene calls are TRBV4-1 and TRBJ2-3; no reliable D call. The CDR3 totals 14 residues. CDR1 and CDR2 from the germline V gene are MGHRA and YSYEKL. V was cut by 3 bases and J by 0 bases, with 7 bases left in between. As DNA, the CDR3 is TGCGCCAGCAGCCACCCCCCGAGCACAGATACGCAGTATTTT. Translated: CASSHPPSTDTQYF.

This clone has a handful of counts. The chain recombines TRBV29-1 with TRBJ2-1; D is tentatively TRBD1 or TRBD2 (6 bases each). The V and J ends lost 1 base and 8 bases respectively, with 18 bases between them. The CDR3 runs to 15 residues. Per the germline V gene, CDR1 is SQVTM and CDR2 is ANQGSEA. The CDR3 DNA sequence: TGCAGCGTTGAAGTTCAAGGGGGAGGTAATGATGAGCAGTTCTTC. It is translated as CSVEVQGGGNDEQFF.

The V and J genes are TRBV18 and TRBJ2-3; D is unresolved. The germline CDR1 and CDR2 sequences are KGHSH and LQKENI. V gave up 3 bases and J gave up 8 bases, with 12 bases separating them. The CDR3 loop spans 13 amino acids. The CDR3 sequence is CASSPRSEGTQYF. The DNA of the CDR3 is TGTGCCAGCTCACCCCGGTCGGAAGGTACGCAGTATTTT.